This entry describes one TCR beta chain. What antigen it recognizes has not been identified. The sample holds no much larger clone one base away, and base qualities are not on file. The data were taken from a study of cytomegalovirus exposure and HLA in healthy donors (dated by TCRdb to the late 2010s). About the full investigation: A later analysis indicated that the 90 to 150 validation repertoires were generated on the platform also employed for the 666 repertoires of the first cohort. To predict cytomegalovirus infection status, the study combined high-throughput TCR immunosequencing, statistical association of individual TCRs with disease status, and machine learning. In addition to the first cohort of several hundred subjects, a separate validation cohort of approximately 130 different subjects was used. The study was designed to test whether signatures of past pathogen exposure could be identified by cataloging public T cell receptors.

Donors formed part of the validation cohort, which comprised over a hundred subjects and was distinct from the first cohort of under 800 subjects. The library came from the immunoSEQ multiplex PCR assay. Turning to the authors' computational methods: A statistical classification framework was developed to diagnose cytomegalovirus status using the catalog of TCR beta chain sequences. Here the immuneACCESS table is served through TCRdb, limited to in-frame sequences with V and J called. Missing clones are a known gap in these copies; in checked studies unresolved V genes cover under half, and the rest lacks a known reason. V, J and clone size are taken as reported in that table, and D and trimming were inferred from the DNA itself. The sample table lists under 150,000 clones, approximately 85% of them with a count of one. The ten largest clones take up over 1.1% of the sample. Germline trimming amounts to 1 base on V and 6 bases on J, with 8 as the count of junction bases outside the gene matches. Its CDR3 holds 18 amino acids, cysteine through phenylalanine. Just the 54-base CDR3 DNA is kept, in frame starting at base 1. CDR1 and CDR2, looked up from the germline V gene (reference sequence), are SEHNR and FQNEAQ.

The research as a whole found: According to the authors, the approach could potentially be generalized to other disease states and immunological phenotypes. A few of the identified cytomegalovirus-associated TCR beta chains were confirmed in vitro to be specific for cytomegalovirus antigens. In both the original and validation cohorts, the classifier was reported to diagnose cytomegalovirus status with high specificity and sensitivity. A later analysis had no HLA typing for the validation cohort, so co-occurrence there was scored across all 120 or so repertoires. While some public TCRs were present in many individuals, most TCR sequences turned up only very rarely across donors. Of the cluster scores, roughly 93% were above 0 in a later analysis, which found that TCRs clustered in the first cohort also tended to co-occur in the 90 to 150 validation repertoires. In the study, 150 to 200 TCR beta chains were listed as associated with cytomegalovirus.

The sequence derives from a woman under 40 in good health and CMV-seronegative. The chain is made from TRBV7-9 and TRBJ2-1; 14 bases in between match TRBD2. The sample was PBMCs. CDR3 sequence: CASSLDGTSGGPSNEQFF. The DNA sequence follows: TGTGCCAGCAGCTTAGACGGGACTAGCGGGGGCCCCAGCAATGAGCAGTTCTTC.